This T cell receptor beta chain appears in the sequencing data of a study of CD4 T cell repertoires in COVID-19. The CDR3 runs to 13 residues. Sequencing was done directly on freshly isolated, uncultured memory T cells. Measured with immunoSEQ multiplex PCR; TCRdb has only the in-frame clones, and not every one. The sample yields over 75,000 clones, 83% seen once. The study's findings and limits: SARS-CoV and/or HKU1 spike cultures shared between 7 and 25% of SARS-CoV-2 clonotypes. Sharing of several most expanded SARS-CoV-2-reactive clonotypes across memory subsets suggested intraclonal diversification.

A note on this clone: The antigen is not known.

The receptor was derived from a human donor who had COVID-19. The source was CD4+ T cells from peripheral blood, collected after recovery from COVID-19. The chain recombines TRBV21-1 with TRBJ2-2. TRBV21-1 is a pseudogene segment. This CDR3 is CASSKRRTGELFF. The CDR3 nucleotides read TGTGCCAGCAGCAAACGTCGAACCGGGGAGCTGTTTTTT.